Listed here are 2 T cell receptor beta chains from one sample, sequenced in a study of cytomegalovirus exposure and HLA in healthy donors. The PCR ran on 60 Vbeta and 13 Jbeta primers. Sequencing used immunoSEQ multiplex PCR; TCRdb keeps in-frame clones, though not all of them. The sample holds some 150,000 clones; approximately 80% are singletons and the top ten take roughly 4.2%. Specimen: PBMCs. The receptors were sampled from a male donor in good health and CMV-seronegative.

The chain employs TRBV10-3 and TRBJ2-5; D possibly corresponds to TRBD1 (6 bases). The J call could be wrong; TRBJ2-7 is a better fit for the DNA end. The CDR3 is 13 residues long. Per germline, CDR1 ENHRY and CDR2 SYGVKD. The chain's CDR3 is CAISDRDTYEQYF. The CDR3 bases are TGTGCCATCAGTGACCGGGACACTTACGAGCAGTACTTC.

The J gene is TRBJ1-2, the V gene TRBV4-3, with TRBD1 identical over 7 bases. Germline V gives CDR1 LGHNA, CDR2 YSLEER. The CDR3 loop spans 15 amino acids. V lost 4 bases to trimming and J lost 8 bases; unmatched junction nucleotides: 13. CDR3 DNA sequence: TGCGCCAGCAGCCCGACGACAGGGCTTCCGAAAGGCTACACCTTC. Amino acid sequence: CASSPTTGLPKGYTF.